This is a list of T cell receptor beta chains from one sample in a study of blood T cell repertoires in COVID-19. Assay used: immunoSEQ multiplex PCR; TCRdb lists only in-frame clones, some missing. The profile shows approximately 200,000 clones, around nine tenths of them singletons. The sample taken for sequencing was PBMCs or T cells enriched from blood (not recorded which). The source of these receptors is a woman in her 30s who had been exposed to COVID-19. Each CDR3 is given with its conserved first and last residue.

V gene | CDR3 protein
TRBV5-1 | CASSSGAPGGGNTEAFF
TRBV28 | CASSLNTGPWSNQPQHF
TRBV9 | CASSVAGSGNTIYF
TRBV7-2 | CASTLTAGRWGEKLFF
TRBV6-8 | CASICRTSGDPTYEQYF
TRBV9 | CASSPSSAGGNYEQYF
TRBV2 | CASRTGGPQPQHF
TRBV15 | CATSRGQGAEKLFF
TRBV10-2 | CASSWGVGEKLFF
TRBV9 | CASSVSSGGPSDTQYF
TRBV11-2 | CASSSPAGQVYHSGNTIYF
TRBV10-3 | CATWGDMNTEAFF
TRBV3-1/TRBV3-2 | CASSQRGGANEQFF
TRBV6-1 | CASSEVGLVEAFF
TRBV30 | CAWSGTGNTEAFF
TRBV5-6 | CASSFVGRGEQYF
TRBV11-3 | CASSPYRGPGFNEQFF
TRBV6-5 | CASSTGSNTEAFF
TRBV25-1 | CASSEWEDEKLFF
TRBV3-1/TRBV3-2 | CASSQDKGVYTF
TRBV19 | CASSIAPETYEQYF
TRBV10-3 | CAISEGISGNTIYF
TRBV6-1 | CASSSQDPRSSYF
TRBV7-2 | CASSSFSRTGETTEAFF
TRBV5-1 | CASSLGQSSTDTQYF
TRBV24-1 | CATSDSWDTFQHF
TRBV11-2 | CASSLTPAGFSYEQYF
TRBV7-9 | CASSFGQGPEYF
TRBV30 | CAWSVVGRETQYF
TRBV21-1 | CASSSHPGQGELYGYTF
TRBV19 | CASSIDPGRAGANVLTF
TRBV10-3 | CAISEARTGSGNTIYF
TRBV6-5 | CASRGGDRGFEAFF
TRBV10-3 | CAISGAEGVYGYTF
TRBV7-8 | CASSLAEIFGGNTIYF
TRBV27 | CASSLLGAREKLFF
TRBV2 | CASRTGLDTGELFF
TRBV7-3 | CASSLMEYRGLTF
TRBV7-8 | CASSLEASGGPETQYF
TRBV5-4 | CASSPDRNTDTQYF
TRBV6-5 | CASSYQTGSGEKLFF
TRBV7-9 | CASSLGQEWDQPQHF
TRBV27 | CASRDRVSSYEQYF
TRBV28 | CASSPGPGAGAYGYTF
TRBV19 | CASSMDRSGIKTSPLHF
TRBV7-2 | CASGTPFQETQYF
TRBV30 | CAWSYPGGRQPQHF
TRBV11-2 | CASSKRTGSSYEQYF
TRBV19 | CASRDRYNGNQPQHF
TRBV2 | CASRVTGGGYTF